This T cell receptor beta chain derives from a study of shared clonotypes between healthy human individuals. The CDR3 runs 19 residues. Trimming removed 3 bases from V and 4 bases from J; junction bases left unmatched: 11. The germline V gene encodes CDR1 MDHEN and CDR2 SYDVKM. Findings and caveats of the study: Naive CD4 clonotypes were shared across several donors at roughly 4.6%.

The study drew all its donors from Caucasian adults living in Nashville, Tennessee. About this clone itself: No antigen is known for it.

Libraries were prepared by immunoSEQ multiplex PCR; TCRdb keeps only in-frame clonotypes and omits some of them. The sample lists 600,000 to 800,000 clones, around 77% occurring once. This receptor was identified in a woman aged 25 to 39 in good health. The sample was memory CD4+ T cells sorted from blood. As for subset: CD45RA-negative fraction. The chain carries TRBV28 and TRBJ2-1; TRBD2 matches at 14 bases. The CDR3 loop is CASSFSSGTSGSWYNEQFF. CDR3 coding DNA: TGTGCCAGCAGTTTTTCATCCGGGACTAGCGGGAGTTGGTACAATGAGCAGTTCTTC. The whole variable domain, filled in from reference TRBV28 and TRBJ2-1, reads DVKVTQSSRYLVKRTGEKVFLECVQDMDHENMFWYRQDPGLGLRLIYFSYDVKMKEKGDIPEGYSVSREKKERFSLILESASTNQTSMYLCASSFSSGTSGSWYNEQFFGPGTRLTVL.